This T cell receptor (beta chain) was found in a study of shared clonotypes between healthy human individuals. Concerning this clone itself: What it binds is not known.

The study, taken as a whole, reports: Donor clonotype sharing was expected to depend on sequencing depth.

This CDR3 has 13 residues. With V trimmed by 2 bases and J by 6 bases, 4 bases remained unmatched. Germline-derived CDR1 and CDR2 are GTSNPN and SVGIG (reference sequence). The deep-level immunoSEQ assay was used. Profiling relied on immunoSEQ multiplex PCR, and the TCRdb table lists in-frame clones only, not all of them. The sample has 1,500,000 or so clones; 97% to 99% are singletons. A CD45RA-negative memory subset and a CD45RA+ naive subset were separated from the CD4+ cells. The chain has TRBV30 and TRBJ1-5; 7 nucleotides line up with TRBD1. The receptor comes from a man younger than 45 in good health. The source material was naive CD4+ T cells sorted from blood. Subset indicated: CD45RA+ positively selected. CDR3 residues: CAWSTGVGQPQHF. The CDR3 region has the DNA TGTGCCTGGAGTACAGGGGTTGGTCAGCCCCAGCATTTT.